The 25 T cell receptor beta chains presented below share a single source sample, sequenced in a study of tumor-infiltrating lymphocytes in primary liver carcinoma. Co-extraction of both nucleic acids (RNA and DNA) used 20-30 mg of unsorted bulk tissue. Starting from 450 to 500 ng of total RNA, TCR beta cDNA was produced with a primer in the constant region. Library construction for TCR beta comprised three nested multiplex PCR rounds performed with slightly modified ARM-PCR. Amplification in the first two PCR rounds was performed using TRBV1-TRBV30 forward primers and a C-beta reverse primer for approximately 10 cycles each. Using its own MiXCR run on the multiplex PCR reads, TCRdb lists one record per CDR3 protein. Of around 71,000 distinct CDR3 sequences listed, 70% to 80% were seen once; the top ten hold around 13%. Sequencing used liver tumor tissue from sampling region 4. Indicated subset: tumor region T4, right-lateral pole. These receptors all stem from a woman between 55 and 75 years old with primary liver carcinoma and hepatitis B virus infection.

To note about this clonotype: The junction shows a germline mismatch at one end, possibly a read error. The J gene is TRBJ1-1, the V gene TRBV4-2; tentatively, D is TRBD1 (5 bases). From germline, CDR1 is LGHNA and CDR2 YNFKEQ. The CDR3 totals 16 residues. The CDR3 coding sequence is TGTACCAGCAGCCAACCATATAGGGGTGAAAACACTGAAGCTTTCTTT. Protein product: CTSSQPYRGENTEAFF.

About this clonotype: This may stem from a read error, because a much larger clone lies one nucleotide away. The V call is TRBV28, the J call TRBJ2-3; tentatively, D is TRBD1 (5 bases). CDR1 is MDHEN and CDR2 is SYDVKM in the germline V gene. Deletions cut 6 bases from V and 4 bases from J, with 23 bases between. The CDR3 has 17 amino acids. CDR3 coding DNA: TGTGCCAGCAGCACACACGTCCCAGGGTTTAATCCAGATACGCAGTATTTT. Encoded protein: CASSTHVPGFNPDTQYF. Looking up the rest from reference TRBV28 and TRBJ2-3 gives the full variable domain: DVKVTQSSRYLVKRTGEKVFLECVQDMDHENMFWYRQDPGLGLRLIYFSYDVKMKEKGDIPEGYSVSREKKERFSLILESASTNQTSMYLCASSTHVPGFNPDTQYFGPGTRLTVL.

To note about this clonotype: An end of the junction does not agree with germline; a read error may underlie this. The V and J genes are TRBV11-3 and TRBJ2-2; possibly TRBD1 for D (6 bases). This CDR3 is 14 amino acids long. CDR1 is SGHNT, CDR2 YENEEA, per germline. CDR3 sequence (DNA): TGTGCTAGCAGGGGAGCTAGGGCGACCGGGGAGCTATTTTTT. Protein: CASRGARATGELFF.

This clonotype was recorded once. The genes are TRBV24-1 and TRBJ2-7, with D maybe TRBD2 (6 bases). CDR3 length: 16 residues. The germline V gene encodes CDR1 KGHDR and CDR2 SFDVKD. Here the CDR3 DNA reads TGTGCCACCAGTGATTCAGGCGGGAACAGTAGGTACGAGCAATACGTC. This sequence encodes CATSDSGGNSRYEQYV.

Remarks on this clonotype: A much larger clone is a single base away; this may be a read error. The chain links TRBV2 to TRBJ2-6; perhaps D is TRBD1 or TRBD2 (5 bases each). The CDR3 is made up of 14 amino acids. Germline V gene data show CDR1 as SNHLY and CDR2 as FYNNEI. The CDR3 coding sequence is TGTGCCAGCAGTGGAAGCCCCGGGGCCAACGCCCTGACTTTC. It encodes CASSGSPGANALTF.

With respect to this clonotype: The junction does not match germline at one end; this may be a read error. The chain employs TRBV5-1 and TRBJ2-2, with a weak D call TRBD1 (5 bases). The CDR3 spans 15 residues. Germline CDR1 and CDR2: SGHRS and YFSETQ. This chain's CDR3 is CANSLVQGSTGELFF. For the CDR3, the DNA is TGCGCCAACAGCTTGGTGCAGGGCTCCACCGGGGAGCTGTTTTTT. Drawing the rest from reference TRBV5-1 and TRBJ2-2, the complete variable domain is KAGVTQTPRYLIKTRGQQVTLSCSPISGHRSVSWYQQTPGQGLQFLFEYFSETQRNKGNFPGRFSGRQFSNSRSEMNVSTLELGDSALYLCANSLVQGSTGELFFGEGSRLTVL.

A remark on this clonotype: No conserved phenylalanine or tryptophan is present at the end of the CDR3, so a read error is the likely explanation. J is TRBJ2-1 and V is TRBV30, with 10 bases matching TRBD2. The CDR3 spans 16 residues. Germline V gives CDR1 GTSNPN, CDR2 SVGIG (reference sequence). The CDR3, as DNA: TGTGCCTGGACCGGCCACGGGACTAGCGCCTACAGTGAGCAGTTCATC. This gives the protein CAWTGHGTSAYSEQFI.

Regarding this clonotype: A junction boundary mismatches the germline segment, possibly from a read error. The rearrangement uses TRBV6-5 and TRBJ1-2, with 7 bases identical to TRBD1. This CDR3 is 14 amino acids long. Looked up from germline, CDR1 is MNHEY and CDR2 is SVGAGI. The CDR3 loop reads CAIRGGQAIYGYTF. CDR3 DNA sequence: TGTGCCATCAGAGGCGGACAGGCCATCTATGGCTATACCTTC.

In regard to this clonotype: One end of the junction is discordant with germline, which a read error may explain. V and J are TRBV11-2 and TRBJ2-2, with a possible D match to TRBD2 (6 bases). This CDR3 contains 15 residues. CDR1 and CDR2 (germline): SGHAT, FQNNGV. The CDR3 spells CASSQASWSGGELFF. CDR3 bases: TGTGCCAGCAGCCAGGCTAGCTGGAGCGGCGGGGAACTGTTTTTT.

This clonotype was seen ten or more times. J is TRBJ1-1 and V is TRBV29-1; D may be TRBD1 (5 bases). This CDR3 has 12 residues. V dropped 4 bases and J dropped 3 bases, with 9 bases sitting between them. CDR1 SQVTM and CDR2 ANQGSEA come from the germline V gene. CDR3 sequence (DNA): TGCAGCGTTGCGGGGCCTTACACTGAAGCTTTCTTT. This gives the protein CSVAGPYTEAFF.

This clonotype showed up just once. The chain uses TRBV7-8 and TRBJ2-7; D possibly corresponds to TRBD2 (5 bases). Near its end, the DNA agrees better with TRBJ2-1, so the J call may be wrong. The germline V gene encodes CDR1 SGHVS and CDR2 FQNEAQ. This CDR3 is 15 amino acids long. The CDR3 DNA is TGTGCCAGCAGCTTAGCGCTAGTGGGAGTTGTCGAGCAGTTCTTC. Translated, it gives CASSLALVGVVEQFF.

As to this clonotype: The junction shows a germline mismatch at one end, possibly a read error. CDR3 amino acids: CSVEVLNEQFF. CDR3 in DNA: TGCAGTGTTGAAGTTCTTAATGAGCAGTTCTTC. The chain uses TRBV29-1 and TRBJ2-1; D unclear. There are 11 residues in the CDR3. Germline V CDR1 and CDR2: SQVTM, ANQGSEA.

This clonotype was seen more than once but under ten times. The chain has TRBV18 and TRBJ1-1; D perhaps matches TRBD1 (6 bases). Germline CDR1 is KGHSH and CDR2 is LQKENI. Between the trimmed V and J ends, which lost 1 base and 3 bases, there was a span of 12 bases. The CDR3 consists of 15 residues. DNA of the CDR3: TGTGCCAGCTCACCACGGCAGGGGAGAGACACTGAAGCTTTCTTT. This sequence encodes CASSPRQGRDTEAFF.

This clonotype was observed a few times. The final CDR3 position lacks the conserved phenylalanine or tryptophan, pointing to a likely read error. V gene TRBV11-3 combines with J gene TRBJ2-7; TRBD1 agrees at 11 bases. In germline, CDR1 is SGHNT, CDR2 YENEEA. CDR3 length equals 15 residues. The J segment lost 3 bases and the V segment lost 5 bases, leaving 6 bases of the junction unmatched. The CDR3 region has the DNA TGTGCCAGCAGCCCTGGGACAGGGGGTAACTACGAGCAGTACTCC. Amino acids: CASSPGTGGNYEQYS.

Concerning this clonotype itself: At one of its ends the junction is not consistent with the germline gene, which may arise from a read error. The CDR3 nucleotides read TGTGCCAGCAATTACAAGGGCGGGCGTGAAAAACTGTTTTTT. Residues: CASNYKGGREKLFF. The chain joins TRBV6-5 to TRBJ1-4; no clear D gene. The CDR3 spans 14 residues. Germline CDR1 reads MNHEY; CDR2 reads SVGAGI.

This clonotype was observed many times. This may stem from a read error, because a much larger clone lies one nucleotide away. The CDR3 bases are TGTGCCAGCAACTGGATAGGGGGCGGGAATTCACCCCTCCACTTT. Protein sequence: CASNWIGGGNSPLHF. The chain carries TRBV11-2 and TRBJ1-6; 7 bases map to TRBD1. This CDR3 has 15 residues. Trimming took 7 bases from V and 7 from J; bases not matched to a gene: 10. Germline loops: CDR1 SGHAT, CDR2 FQNNGV.

In this sample, this clonotype turned up a few times. This clone may be a read error of a much larger clone one base away. The chain carries TRBV10-3 and TRBJ2-7; 9 nucleotides line up with TRBD2. The CDR3 runs to 15 residues. CDR1 and CDR2 from the germline V gene are ENHRY and SYGVKD. DNA for the CDR3: TGTGCCATCAGTTTTAGCGGGAGCCGCTCCCACGAGCAGTACTTC. Its protein is CAISFSGSRSHEQYF.

The chain combines TRBV12-3 or TRBV12-4 with TRBJ1-2; D remains unclear. The CDR3 has 13 amino acids. In DNA, the CDR3 is TGTGCAAGCGGTTCCCAGGCAAGCTATGGCTACACCTTC. Translating gives CASGSQASYGYTF.

A note on this clonotype: The junction differs from germline at one of its ends, possibly a read error. The chain joins TRBV6-1 to TRBJ2-1; 7 positions agree with TRBD2. The germline gives CDR1 MNHNS, CDR2 SASEGT. The CDR3 contains 16 residues. The CDR3 DNA follows: TGTACCAGTTCAGACCCTAGCGGCAGAGCCTACAATGAACAGTTCTTC. Protein product: CTSSDPSGRAYNEQFF.

To note about this clonotype: The junction and the germline gene differ at one end; a read error may be behind it. The rearrangement joins TRBV28 to TRBJ2-4; D is perhaps TRBD2 (7 bases). CDR1 MDHEN and CDR2 SYDVKM come from the germline V gene. This CDR3 is 15 amino acids long. In DNA form, the CDR3 reads TGTGGCAGCAGTTTTTACAGGGAGGGCCCGGACATTCAGTACTTC. Residues: CGSSFYREGPDIQYF.

The gene calls are TRBV15 and TRBJ1-2, with D perhaps TRBD1 (5 bases). V was shortened by 3 bases and J by 7 bases, with 21 bases between the two germline ends. The CDR3 sequence is 16 residues long. Germline V gene data show CDR1 as LNHNV and CDR2 as YYDKDF (reference sequence). CDR3 region: CATSSGGTVTGTGYTF. The CDR3 DNA sequence: TGTGCCACCAGCAGCGGAGGGACCGTGACGGGTACTGGCTACACCTTC.

A word on this clonotype: A single base separates this from a much larger clone, so it may be a read error. This rearrangement joins TRBV28 to TRBJ2-3, with a tentative D call TRBD2 (6 bases). Germline CDR1 MDHEN, CDR2 SYDVKM. CDR3 size: 15 residues. DNA of the CDR3: TGTGCCAGCAGTTCCCCCGGAGGGCGCGTAGATAGGCAGTATTTT. This gives the protein CASSSPGGRVDRQYF.

Of note for this clonotype: One end of the junction varies from germline; a read error may be responsible. Here the CDR3 DNA reads TGTGCCAGGAGCCCCGGGACAGGGGGTAACTACGAGAAGTACTTC. It translates to CARSPGTGGNYEKYF. The chain has TRBV11-3 and TRBJ2-7, with 11 bases matching TRBD1. This CDR3 comprises 15 residues. Looked up from germline, CDR1 is SGHNT and CDR2 is YENEEA. The variable domain in full, completed from reference TRBV11-3 and TRBJ2-7, reads EAGVVQSPRYKIIEKKQPVAFWCNPISGHNTLYWYLQNLGQGPELLIRYENEEAVDDSQLPKDRFSAERLKGVDSTLKIQPAELGDSAVYLCARSPGTGGNYEKYFGPGTRLTVT.

This clonotype was recorded only once. This chain joins TRBV7-9 and TRBJ2-3; 11 nucleotides line up with TRBD2. Germline CDR1 is SEHNR and CDR2 is FQNEAQ (reference sequence). Unmatched junction bases numbered 8, after V lost 6 bases and J lost 3 bases. The CDR3 is 16 amino acids. The CDR3 sequence is CASRIPWTSGTDTQYF. CDR3 coding DNA: TGTGCCAGCAGGATACCCTGGACTAGCGGGACAGATACGCAGTATTTT.

The V call is TRBV14, the J call TRBJ1-2, with a tentative D call TRBD1 (5 bases). Germline V gene data show CDR1 as SGHDN and CDR2 as FVKESK. This CDR3 is built from 13 residues. The ends were cut back, 6 bases at V and 4 bases at J, with 12 bases in the middle. CDR3 sequence reads: CASSQRQPYGYTF. CDR3 coding DNA: TGTGCCAGCAGTCAAAGACAGCCCTATGGCTACACCTTC.